This TCR beta chain was captured by sequencing in a study of control samples from healthy donors and cancer patients. Profiling relied on immunoSEQ multiplex PCR, and the TCRdb table lists in-frame clones only, not all of them. The repertoire holds 260,000 or so clones, with roughly 87% as singletons. The source is a woman in her fifties or sixties with lung cancer. The material sequenced was PBMCs.

The CDR3 reads CASSFQVGDNEQFF. CDR3 bases: TGTGCCAGCAGCTTTCAGGTGGGCGACAATGAGCAGTTCTTC. The chain couples TRBV11-2 to TRBJ2-1; no clear D gene. Germline-derived CDR1 and CDR2 are SGHAT and FQNNGV. This CDR3 spans 14 amino acids. Trimming took off 3 bases at V and 5 bases at J, with 11 bases between the two ends.